The T cell receptor beta chain described here comes from a study of T cells in Graves' hyperthyroidism and ophthalmopathy. About the research overall: Peripheral blood draws took place at initial diagnosis, ahead of any treatment.

Study-level points and caveats: Blood shared most expanded thyroid clonotypes above 0.001.

The PBMCs were sourced from fresh peripheral blood (10 ml). Only a few counts were recorded for this clonotype. Its antigen remains unknown. RNA transcripts provided the source from which TCR beta CDR3 regions were amplified. In the first-round RT-PCR of the TCR CDR3, the HTBI primer set was used. TCRdb recomputed calls from the multiplex PCR reads with MiXCR, one row per CDR3 protein. Of 450,000 to 550,000 distinct CDR3 sequences in the sample, around a quarter were seen once. The sequenced sample consisted of blood. The sequence was collected from a woman in her twenties or thirties with Graves' ophthalmopathy.

This CDR3 is CASSYSGTAQETQYF. CDR3 nucleotides: TGTGCCAGCAGTTACTCGGGGACAGCCCAAGAGACCCAGTACTTC. The V and J genes are TRBV6-5 and TRBJ2-5, with 7 bases that match TRBD1. CDR3 length: 15 residues. Germline V gene data show CDR1 as MNHEY and CDR2 as SVGAGI. V was pared by 0 bases and J by 1 base, with 2 bases of the junction left unmatched.